Detailed here is one T cell receptor beta chain. The antigen is not known. Repertoires were generated with immunoSEQ multiplex PCR, while TCRdb's copy carries only in-frame clones and drops some. The sample lists around 25,000 clones, about 88% occurring once. The CDR3 totals 15 residues. V was pared by 6 bases and J by 0 bases, with 13 bases between. Germline values: CDR1 LNHDA, CDR2 SQIVND (reference sequence). The source of the sample is a study of T cell repertoires and Cas9 in healthy adults. Study details: CD4 and CD8 compartments: SpCas9-reactive T cells profiled for potency, cytotoxicity, lineage. The study, taken as a whole, reports: Reportedly, SpCas9-reactive effector T cell proliferation and function were mitigated by SpCas9-reactive Tregs in vitro.

Sequenced sample: CD4+ effector T cells (CD127+, CD25-, CD137-, CD154-) from PBMCs; culture status not recorded. The clonotype originates from a human donor in good health. This chain uses TRBV19 with TRBJ2-3; D remains ambiguous. CDR3 amino acids: CASSSIGESTDTQYF. DNA of the CDR3: TGTGCCAGTAGCAGCATTGGGGAAAGCACAGATACGCAGTATTTT.